Listed here are 14 T cell receptor beta chains from one sample, sequenced in a study of T cell repertoires in cytomegalovirus infection. TCRdb re-analysed the reads in MiXCR, keeping a single row per CDR3 protein. The sample shows 200,000 to 300,000 distinct CDR3 sequences, around 12% of them seen only once. Source material: PBMCs. All receptors derive from a human donor in good health (CMV status not recorded). Some clones in this sample may be carry-over from other donors' samples.

This clonotype was observed at least ten times. The V gene is TRBV29-1, the J gene TRBJ2-7; TRBD1 matches at 12 bases. CDR3 size: 13 residues. Germline trimming cut 4 bases from V and 8 bases from J; bases unmatched to any gene: 6. Germline CDR1 and CDR2: SQVTM and ANQGSEA. CDR3 DNA sequence: TGCAGCGTTGGCCCCGGGACAGGGGGCAAGCAGTACTTC. As protein: CSVGPGTGGKQYF.

J is TRBJ1-1 and V is TRBV29-1; the D gene is possibly TRBD1 (6 bases). Germline loops: CDR1 SQVTM, CDR2 ANQGSEA. The CDR3 spans 15 residues. The ends were cut back, 2 bases at V and 2 bases at J, with 15 bases in the middle. CDR3 nucleotide sequence: TGCAGCGTTGAAAGGACAGCCACTGGAAACACTGAAGCTTTCTTT. Translation: CSVERTATGNTEAFF.

There are many counts of this clonotype. The DNA is omitted, as the CDR3 cannot be located on it reliably, and the CDR3 follows TCRdb's listing. The chain couples TRBV7-2 to TRBJ2-3; the table gives TRBD1 as D, unverified against the DNA. Ends included, the CDR3 has 14 residues. Germline assignment: CDR1 SGHTA and CDR2 FQGNSA. This CDR3 is CASSLRAGEDTQYF.

Many counts were recorded for this clonotype. V and J are TRBV2 and TRBJ2-6; D unresolved. The V and J ends lost 3 bases and 2 bases respectively, with 8 bases between them. The CDR3 totals 15 residues. The germline V gene has CDR1 SNHLY and CDR2 FYNNEI. DNA of the CDR3: TGTGCCAGCAGTGACTGGGTGGCTGGGGCCAACGTCCTGACTTTC. The encoded protein is CASSDWVAGANVLTF. Full variable domain (outside the CDR3, taken from reference TRBV2 and TRBJ2-6): EPEVTQTPSHQVTQMGQEVILRCVPISNHLYFYWYRQILGQKVEFLVSFYNNEISEKSEIFDDQFSVERPDGSNFTLKIRSTKLEDSAMYFCASSDWVAGANVLTFGAGSRLTVL.

This clonotype was found a few times. The chain uses TRBV29-1 and TRBJ1-1; tentative D call: TRBD1 (5 bases). Germline V gives CDR1 SQVTM, CDR2 ANQGSEA. V lost 1 base to trimming and J lost 0 bases, with 6 bases between them. There are 13 residues in the CDR3. The CDR3 loop reads CSVEGQMNTEAFF. The CDR3 nucleotides are TGCAGCGTTGAAGGACAGATGAACACTGAAGCTTTCTTT.

This clonotype was picked up many times. The chain links TRBV6-2 or TRBV6-3 to TRBJ1-4; 10 nucleotides match TRBD1. Germline trimming cut 6 bases from V and 3 bases from J; bases unmatched to any gene: 10. The CDR3 is 17 amino acids. CDR1 MNHEY and CDR2 SVGEGT come from the germline V gene. The CDR3 DNA reads as TGTGCCAGCAGGGGACAGGGGAGACGCCCTCCTAATGAAAAACTGTTTTTT. Translating it yields CASRGQGRRPPNEKLFF.

This clonotype has a handful of counts. This chain links TRBV20-1 with TRBJ1-4, with D perhaps matching TRBD1 (5 bases). The CDR3 is made up of 15 amino acids. Between the trimmed V and J ends, which lost 3 bases and 12 bases, there was a span of 23 bases. CDR1 and CDR2 from the germline V gene are DFQATT and SNEGSKA (reference sequence). The DNA for the CDR3 is TGCAGTGCTAGGCCCTCCCTTTCAGGGCAGACGGAACTGTTTTTT. It specifies CSARPSLSGQTELFF.

The chain has TRBV5-1 and TRBJ2-2; 7 bases are shared with TRBD1. V was clipped by 0 bases and J by 5 bases; unmatched bases: 10. The CDR3 contains 17 residues. Germline values: CDR1 SGHRS, CDR2 YFSETQ. Written as DNA, the CDR3 is TGCGCCAGCAGCTTGGCCAGAAGGGGGCGCGGGACCGGGGAGCTGTTTTTT. Encoded protein: CASSLARRGRGTGELFF.

This clonotype was observed at least ten times. The rearrangement uses TRBV19 and TRBJ1-5; a possible D gene is TRBD1 (6 bases). V lost 3 bases and J lost 5, with 11 bases in between. CDR3 length: 14 residues. CDR1 and CDR2 from the germline V gene are LNHDA and SQIVND (reference sequence). DNA for the CDR3: TGTGCCAGTAGTATTCGAAACAGGGATCAGCCCCAGCATTTT. Protein product: CASSIRNRDQPQHF.

This clonotype was seen only once. V and J are TRBV4-1 and TRBJ2-1; D assignment may be TRBD1 or TRBD2 (5 bases each). CDR1 and CDR2 (germline): MGHRA, YSYEKL. The CDR3 is 16 amino acids. Between the trimmed V and J ends, which lost 1 base and 7 bases, there was a span of 17 bases. The CDR3 region is CASSQVVGAWGNEQFF. DNA of the CDR3: TGCGCCAGCAGCCAAGTCGTAGGGGCCTGGGGGAATGAGCAGTTCTTC.

This clonotype came up a few times. This chain uses TRBV20-1 with TRBJ1-6; D call uncertain. CDR3 length: 15 residues. Looked up from germline, CDR1 is DFQATT and CDR2 is SNEGSKA (reference sequence). Trimming stripped 6 bases from V and 0 bases from J, with 12 bases between. CDR3 amino acids: CSASLPLSYNSPLHF. As DNA, the CDR3 is TGCAGTGCGTCACTACCACTCTCCTATAATTCACCCCTCCACTTT.

This clonotype was picked up many times. The J gene is TRBJ1-1, the V gene TRBV7-9; 7 bases map to TRBD1. Germline-derived CDR1 and CDR2 are SEHNR and FQNEAQ (reference sequence). Germline trimming cut 5 bases from V and 11 bases from J; bases unmatched to any gene: 11. CDR3 size: 13 residues. This CDR3 reads CASSAGTVAGAFF. CDR3 in DNA: TGTGCCAGCAGCGCCGGGACAGTGGCCGGGGCTTTCTTT.

This clonotype was seen many times. V gene TRBV19 combines with J gene TRBJ2-5; 9 nucleotides line up with TRBD1. The CDR3 length is 16 residues. V was pared by 3 bases and J by 2 bases, with 7 bases of the junction left unmatched. Germline CDR1 and CDR2: LNHDA and SQIVND (reference sequence). The CDR3 spells CASSIPTGGLQETQYF. CDR3 bases: TGTGCCAGTAGTATCCCGACAGGGGGATTACAAGAGACCCAGTACTTC.

This clonotype was observed a handful of times. The rearrangement uses TRBV6-6 and TRBJ1-1; D ambiguous. V was trimmed by 8 bases and J by 4 bases, leaving 14 bases between them. The CDR3 has 13 residues. CDR1 is MNHNY and CDR2 is SVGAGI in the germline V gene (reference sequence). The CDR3 region is CASRAFEGTEAFF. DNA for the CDR3: TGTGCCAGCCGGGCCTTCGAGGGCACTGAAGCTTTCTTT.